This T cell receptor (beta chain) originates from a study of OX40 agonist ivuxolimab in advanced cancers. Overall study results and limits: Near-lowest levels of clonal expansion characterized partial responders at 0.1-3.0 mg/kg.

For this clone: Its specificity is unknown.

The ends were cut back, 4 bases at V and 1 base at J, with 11 bases in the middle. This CDR3 comprises 14 residues. Germline V gene lookup returns CDR1 LNHDA and CDR2 SQIVND (reference sequence). Patients who had autoimmune disease history or got systemic immunosuppression were left out. Clones were sequenced by immunoSEQ multiplex PCR, and TCRdb holds only the in-frame ones, with some missing. The sample holds 11,000 or so clones; just over 85% are singletons and the top ten take about 28%. The source of this sequence is an adult with an advanced solid tumor such as melanoma, head and neck, liver or kidney cancer. The gene calls are TRBV19 and TRBJ2-7; maybe TRBD2 (7 bases). The material sequenced was CD4+ or CD8+ T cells sorted from blood, taken in a trial of the OX40 agonist ivuxolimab. The CDR3, as DNA: TGTGCCAGTAGTACACAGGGAGGGTCCTACGAGCAGTACTTC. This gives the protein CASSTQGGSYEQYF.